This is a list of T cell receptor beta chains from one sample in a study of cytomegalovirus exposure and HLA in healthy donors. Measured with immunoSEQ multiplex PCR; TCRdb has only the in-frame clones, and not every one. The table has about 100,000 clones, more than 65% seen once. Input material: PBMCs. Receptors were obtained from a man younger than 45 in good health and CMV-seronegative. Both conserved end residues are part of each CDR3. The order of the fields is D gene, V gene, J gene, clone size, CDR3 DNA, CDR3 protein. The D gene is left open where the match is weak. Not all rows give a size; the values are once, few, many and, for expanded clones, a class.

>NA|TRBV6-5|TRBJ1-4|once
TGTGCCAGCAGTAGGGGGGGCGCTAATGAAAAACTGTTTTTT
CASSRGGANEKLFF
>NA|TRBV6-1|TRBJ2-7|NA
TGTGCCAGCAGAGGCCGGGACACAGACTACGAGCAGTACTTC
CASRGRDTDYEQYF
>TRBD2|TRBV6-4|TRBJ2-1|NA
TGTGCCAGCAGTGTCTCTAGCGGCCCCAATGAGCAGTTCTTC
CASSVSSGPNEQFF
>TRBD1|TRBV7-8|TRBJ2-7|NA
TGTGCCAGCAGCTTAGGGACAGGGTCCTACGAGCAGTACTTC
CASSLGTGSYEQYF
>NA|TRBV7-8|TRBJ2-7|NA
TGTGCCAGCAGCGTACTCACCACCTACGAGCAGTACTTC
CASSVLTTYEQYF
>TRBD1|TRBV29-1|TRBJ2-3|NA
TGCAGCGTTGCGGGGACAGGGTCCTCGTATACGCAGTATTTT
CSVAGTGSSYTQYF
>NA|TRBV4-1|TRBJ2-1|NA
TGCGCCAGCAGCCAAGGCGTCGGCAGGGCCAATGAGCAGTTCTTC
CASSQGVGRANEQFF
>NA|TRBV15|TRBJ1-1|NA
TGTGCCACCAGCAGCGGTAAGAACACTGAAGCTTTCTTT
CATSSGKNTEAFF
>TRBD1|TRBV6-1|TRBJ2-3|NA
TGTGCCAGCAGATTACAGGGGGCTTTGAATACGCAGTATTTT
CASRLQGALNTQYF
>NA|TRBV4-1|TRBJ2-7|NA
TGCGCCAGCAGCCTAGAGGGGGGTAACTCCTACGAGCAGTACTTC
CASSLEGGNSYEQYF
>NA|TRBV7-3|TRBJ2-2|NA
TGTGCCAGCAGCATCTCGGGGGAGACCGGGGAGCTGTTTTTT
CASSISGETGELFF
>TRBD2|TRBV6-4|TRBJ2-3|once
TGTGCCAGCAGTTGGACTAGCGGGGCCACAGATACGCAGTATTTT
CASSWTSGATDTQYF
>TRBD1|TRBV18|TRBJ1-1|few
TGTGCCAGCTCACCCGGACAGGGGGGGAACACTGAAGCTTTCTTT
CASSPGQGGNTEAFF
>TRBD2|TRBV9|TRBJ2-3|NA
TGTGCCAGCAGCGTAGACTCTAGCGGGGGATCTATTAGCACAGATACGCAGTATTTT
CASSVDSSGGSISTDTQYF
>NA|TRBV9|TRBJ2-7|NA
TGTGCCAGCAGCGTAGGGGGCGGGGAGACCTACGAGCAGTACTTC
CASSVGGGETYEQYF
>NA|TRBV7-9|TRBJ2-2|NA
TGTGCCAGCAGCGACCCCACCGGGACACCAAACACCGGGGAGCTGTTTTTT
CASSDPTGTPNTGELFF
>TRBD1|TRBV19|TRBJ1-2|NA
TGTGCCAGTGCCGGGACAGGTGATCCGTATGGCTACACCTTC
CASAGTGDPYGYTF
>TRBD1|TRBV6-5|TRBJ1-4|NA
TGTGCCAGCAGTCGCGGACAGGCTCCGGGGGAAAAACTGTTTTTT
CASSRGQAPGEKLFF
>TRBD1|TRBV28|TRBJ2-1|once
TGTGCCAGCAGTTTGGACAGGGGGAACCGGAATGAGCAGTTCTTC
CASSLDRGNRNEQFF
>TRBD1|TRBV28|TRBJ2-7|NA
TGTGCCAGCAGTAAGGCCGGGACAGGGGGCCACAAGCAGTACTTC
CASSKAGTGGHKQYF
>NA|TRBV2|TRBJ2-7|few
TGTGCCAGCAGTGATGGCGGGGAACGGTACGAGCAGTACTTC
CASSDGGERYEQYF
>NA|TRBV11-3|TRBJ2-1|NA
TGTGCCAGCAGCTTTCTATCCTCGGGCGGGAACGAGCAGTTCTTC
CASSFLSSGGNEQFF
>TRBD1|TRBV5-1|TRBJ2-7|once
TGCGCCAGCAGCGCCGCAGGGGGCAACAACGAGCAGTACTTC
CASSAAGGNNEQYF
>TRBD2|TRBV5-1|TRBJ2-7|NA
TGCGCCAGCAGCTTGTATGCGGGAGTCAGTAACGAGCAGTACTTC
CASSLYAGVSNEQYF
>TRBD2|TRBV11-2|TRBJ2-1|NA
TGTGCCAGCAGCCCCTGGAGCGGGAGGAGGAATGAGCAGTTCTTC
CASSPWSGRRNEQFF
>TRBD1|TRBV5-1|TRBJ2-3|NA
TGCGCCAGCAGCCTGACAGGGGGCTGGGATACGCAGTATTTT
CASSLTGGWDTQYF
>NA|TRBV5-3|TRBJ2-7|NA
TGTGCCAGAAGCCCCCTCTACGAGCAGTACTTC
CARSPLYEQYF
>TRBD1|TRBV5-5|TRBJ1-1|NA
TGTGCCAGCAGCCGACAGGGCCTGAACACTGAAGCTTTCTTT
CASSRQGLNTEAFF
>NA|TRBV5-1|TRBJ2-7|NA
TGCGCCAGCAGCTTGGACCCGACAGGCCTAATCTACGAGCAGTACTTC
CASSLDPTGLIYEQYF
>TRBD2|TRBV7-2|TRBJ2-5|few
TGTGCCAGCAGCTTAGTTCCGACTAGCGGACAAGAGACCCAGTACTTC
CASSLVPTSGQETQYF
>NA|TRBV2|TRBJ1-1|NA
TGTGCCAGCAGCCCGAGCCCCGCGTTGAACACTGAAGCTTTCTTT
CASSPSPALNTEAFF
>NA|TRBV7-8|TRBJ2-3|NA
TGTGCCAGCAGCCCACGGGTAGAGGGCCGTGATACGCAGTATTTT
CASSPRVEGRDTQYF
>NA|TRBV27|TRBJ2-7|NA
TGTGCCAGCAGTTTAAGCGGAAGATCCTACGAGCAGTACTTC
CASSLSGRSYEQYF
>TRBD2|TRBV5-1|TRBJ2-3|NA
TGCGCCAGCAGCCCCGTTGGGGGGGAAGATACGCAGTATTTT
CASSPVGGEDTQYF
>TRBD2|TRBV6-1|TRBJ2-5|NA
TGTGCCAGCAGTGAGATGGCTAGCGGAGCTCAAGAGACCCAGTACTTC
CASSEMASGAQETQYF
>TRBD2|TRBV6-4|TRBJ2-3|NA
TGTGCCAGCAGCGATACTAGCGGTCCCTATATGTTGTATTTT
CASSDTSGPYMLYF
>NA|TRBV29-1|TRBJ1-2|NA
TGCAGCGTTGCCGAGTTTCCGGGCTACACCTTC
CSVAEFPGYTF
>TRBD1|TRBV15|TRBJ1-5|once
TGTGCCACCAGGCCCGGGACAGGGGAAGTTCAGCCCCAGCATTTT
CATRPGTGEVQPQHF
>TRBD1|TRBV13|TRBJ2-5|NA
TGTGCCAGCAGCTCGACAGGGGGCAAGGGTGAGACCCAGTACTTC
CASSSTGGKGETQYF
>NA|TRBV29-1|TRBJ1-1|NA
TGCAGCGTTGACCAGGGCCTCCGGGCTTTCTTT
CSVDQGLRAFF